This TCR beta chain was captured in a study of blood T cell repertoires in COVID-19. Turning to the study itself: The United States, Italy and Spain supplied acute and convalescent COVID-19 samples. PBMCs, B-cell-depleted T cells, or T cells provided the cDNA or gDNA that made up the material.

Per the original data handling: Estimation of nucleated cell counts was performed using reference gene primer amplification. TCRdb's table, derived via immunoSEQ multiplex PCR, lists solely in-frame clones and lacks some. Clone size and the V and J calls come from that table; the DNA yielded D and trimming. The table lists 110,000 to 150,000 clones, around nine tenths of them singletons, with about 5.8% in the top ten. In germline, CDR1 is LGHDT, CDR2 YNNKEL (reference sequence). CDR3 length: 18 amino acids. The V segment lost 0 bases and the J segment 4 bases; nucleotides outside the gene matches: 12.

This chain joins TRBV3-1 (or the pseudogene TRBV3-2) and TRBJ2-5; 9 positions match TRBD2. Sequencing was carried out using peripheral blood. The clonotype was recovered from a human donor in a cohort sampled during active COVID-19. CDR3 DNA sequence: TGTGCCAGCAGCCAAGATTGGGTAGCGGGGGCCCCCACAGAGACCCAGTACTTC. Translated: CASSQDWVAGAPTETQYF.